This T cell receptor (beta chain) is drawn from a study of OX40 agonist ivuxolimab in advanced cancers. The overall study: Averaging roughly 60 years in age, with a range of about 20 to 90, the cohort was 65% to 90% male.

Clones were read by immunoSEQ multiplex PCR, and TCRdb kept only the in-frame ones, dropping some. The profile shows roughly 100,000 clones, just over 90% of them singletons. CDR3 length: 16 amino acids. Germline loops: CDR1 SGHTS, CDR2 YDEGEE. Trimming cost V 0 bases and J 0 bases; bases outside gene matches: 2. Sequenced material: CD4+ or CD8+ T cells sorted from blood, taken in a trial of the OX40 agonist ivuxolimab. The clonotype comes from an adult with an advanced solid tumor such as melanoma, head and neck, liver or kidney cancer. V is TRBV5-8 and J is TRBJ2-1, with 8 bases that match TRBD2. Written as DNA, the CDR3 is TGTGCCAGCAGCTTGGAGCGGGGGATCTCCTACAATGAGCAGTTCTTC. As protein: CASSLERGISYNEQFF.